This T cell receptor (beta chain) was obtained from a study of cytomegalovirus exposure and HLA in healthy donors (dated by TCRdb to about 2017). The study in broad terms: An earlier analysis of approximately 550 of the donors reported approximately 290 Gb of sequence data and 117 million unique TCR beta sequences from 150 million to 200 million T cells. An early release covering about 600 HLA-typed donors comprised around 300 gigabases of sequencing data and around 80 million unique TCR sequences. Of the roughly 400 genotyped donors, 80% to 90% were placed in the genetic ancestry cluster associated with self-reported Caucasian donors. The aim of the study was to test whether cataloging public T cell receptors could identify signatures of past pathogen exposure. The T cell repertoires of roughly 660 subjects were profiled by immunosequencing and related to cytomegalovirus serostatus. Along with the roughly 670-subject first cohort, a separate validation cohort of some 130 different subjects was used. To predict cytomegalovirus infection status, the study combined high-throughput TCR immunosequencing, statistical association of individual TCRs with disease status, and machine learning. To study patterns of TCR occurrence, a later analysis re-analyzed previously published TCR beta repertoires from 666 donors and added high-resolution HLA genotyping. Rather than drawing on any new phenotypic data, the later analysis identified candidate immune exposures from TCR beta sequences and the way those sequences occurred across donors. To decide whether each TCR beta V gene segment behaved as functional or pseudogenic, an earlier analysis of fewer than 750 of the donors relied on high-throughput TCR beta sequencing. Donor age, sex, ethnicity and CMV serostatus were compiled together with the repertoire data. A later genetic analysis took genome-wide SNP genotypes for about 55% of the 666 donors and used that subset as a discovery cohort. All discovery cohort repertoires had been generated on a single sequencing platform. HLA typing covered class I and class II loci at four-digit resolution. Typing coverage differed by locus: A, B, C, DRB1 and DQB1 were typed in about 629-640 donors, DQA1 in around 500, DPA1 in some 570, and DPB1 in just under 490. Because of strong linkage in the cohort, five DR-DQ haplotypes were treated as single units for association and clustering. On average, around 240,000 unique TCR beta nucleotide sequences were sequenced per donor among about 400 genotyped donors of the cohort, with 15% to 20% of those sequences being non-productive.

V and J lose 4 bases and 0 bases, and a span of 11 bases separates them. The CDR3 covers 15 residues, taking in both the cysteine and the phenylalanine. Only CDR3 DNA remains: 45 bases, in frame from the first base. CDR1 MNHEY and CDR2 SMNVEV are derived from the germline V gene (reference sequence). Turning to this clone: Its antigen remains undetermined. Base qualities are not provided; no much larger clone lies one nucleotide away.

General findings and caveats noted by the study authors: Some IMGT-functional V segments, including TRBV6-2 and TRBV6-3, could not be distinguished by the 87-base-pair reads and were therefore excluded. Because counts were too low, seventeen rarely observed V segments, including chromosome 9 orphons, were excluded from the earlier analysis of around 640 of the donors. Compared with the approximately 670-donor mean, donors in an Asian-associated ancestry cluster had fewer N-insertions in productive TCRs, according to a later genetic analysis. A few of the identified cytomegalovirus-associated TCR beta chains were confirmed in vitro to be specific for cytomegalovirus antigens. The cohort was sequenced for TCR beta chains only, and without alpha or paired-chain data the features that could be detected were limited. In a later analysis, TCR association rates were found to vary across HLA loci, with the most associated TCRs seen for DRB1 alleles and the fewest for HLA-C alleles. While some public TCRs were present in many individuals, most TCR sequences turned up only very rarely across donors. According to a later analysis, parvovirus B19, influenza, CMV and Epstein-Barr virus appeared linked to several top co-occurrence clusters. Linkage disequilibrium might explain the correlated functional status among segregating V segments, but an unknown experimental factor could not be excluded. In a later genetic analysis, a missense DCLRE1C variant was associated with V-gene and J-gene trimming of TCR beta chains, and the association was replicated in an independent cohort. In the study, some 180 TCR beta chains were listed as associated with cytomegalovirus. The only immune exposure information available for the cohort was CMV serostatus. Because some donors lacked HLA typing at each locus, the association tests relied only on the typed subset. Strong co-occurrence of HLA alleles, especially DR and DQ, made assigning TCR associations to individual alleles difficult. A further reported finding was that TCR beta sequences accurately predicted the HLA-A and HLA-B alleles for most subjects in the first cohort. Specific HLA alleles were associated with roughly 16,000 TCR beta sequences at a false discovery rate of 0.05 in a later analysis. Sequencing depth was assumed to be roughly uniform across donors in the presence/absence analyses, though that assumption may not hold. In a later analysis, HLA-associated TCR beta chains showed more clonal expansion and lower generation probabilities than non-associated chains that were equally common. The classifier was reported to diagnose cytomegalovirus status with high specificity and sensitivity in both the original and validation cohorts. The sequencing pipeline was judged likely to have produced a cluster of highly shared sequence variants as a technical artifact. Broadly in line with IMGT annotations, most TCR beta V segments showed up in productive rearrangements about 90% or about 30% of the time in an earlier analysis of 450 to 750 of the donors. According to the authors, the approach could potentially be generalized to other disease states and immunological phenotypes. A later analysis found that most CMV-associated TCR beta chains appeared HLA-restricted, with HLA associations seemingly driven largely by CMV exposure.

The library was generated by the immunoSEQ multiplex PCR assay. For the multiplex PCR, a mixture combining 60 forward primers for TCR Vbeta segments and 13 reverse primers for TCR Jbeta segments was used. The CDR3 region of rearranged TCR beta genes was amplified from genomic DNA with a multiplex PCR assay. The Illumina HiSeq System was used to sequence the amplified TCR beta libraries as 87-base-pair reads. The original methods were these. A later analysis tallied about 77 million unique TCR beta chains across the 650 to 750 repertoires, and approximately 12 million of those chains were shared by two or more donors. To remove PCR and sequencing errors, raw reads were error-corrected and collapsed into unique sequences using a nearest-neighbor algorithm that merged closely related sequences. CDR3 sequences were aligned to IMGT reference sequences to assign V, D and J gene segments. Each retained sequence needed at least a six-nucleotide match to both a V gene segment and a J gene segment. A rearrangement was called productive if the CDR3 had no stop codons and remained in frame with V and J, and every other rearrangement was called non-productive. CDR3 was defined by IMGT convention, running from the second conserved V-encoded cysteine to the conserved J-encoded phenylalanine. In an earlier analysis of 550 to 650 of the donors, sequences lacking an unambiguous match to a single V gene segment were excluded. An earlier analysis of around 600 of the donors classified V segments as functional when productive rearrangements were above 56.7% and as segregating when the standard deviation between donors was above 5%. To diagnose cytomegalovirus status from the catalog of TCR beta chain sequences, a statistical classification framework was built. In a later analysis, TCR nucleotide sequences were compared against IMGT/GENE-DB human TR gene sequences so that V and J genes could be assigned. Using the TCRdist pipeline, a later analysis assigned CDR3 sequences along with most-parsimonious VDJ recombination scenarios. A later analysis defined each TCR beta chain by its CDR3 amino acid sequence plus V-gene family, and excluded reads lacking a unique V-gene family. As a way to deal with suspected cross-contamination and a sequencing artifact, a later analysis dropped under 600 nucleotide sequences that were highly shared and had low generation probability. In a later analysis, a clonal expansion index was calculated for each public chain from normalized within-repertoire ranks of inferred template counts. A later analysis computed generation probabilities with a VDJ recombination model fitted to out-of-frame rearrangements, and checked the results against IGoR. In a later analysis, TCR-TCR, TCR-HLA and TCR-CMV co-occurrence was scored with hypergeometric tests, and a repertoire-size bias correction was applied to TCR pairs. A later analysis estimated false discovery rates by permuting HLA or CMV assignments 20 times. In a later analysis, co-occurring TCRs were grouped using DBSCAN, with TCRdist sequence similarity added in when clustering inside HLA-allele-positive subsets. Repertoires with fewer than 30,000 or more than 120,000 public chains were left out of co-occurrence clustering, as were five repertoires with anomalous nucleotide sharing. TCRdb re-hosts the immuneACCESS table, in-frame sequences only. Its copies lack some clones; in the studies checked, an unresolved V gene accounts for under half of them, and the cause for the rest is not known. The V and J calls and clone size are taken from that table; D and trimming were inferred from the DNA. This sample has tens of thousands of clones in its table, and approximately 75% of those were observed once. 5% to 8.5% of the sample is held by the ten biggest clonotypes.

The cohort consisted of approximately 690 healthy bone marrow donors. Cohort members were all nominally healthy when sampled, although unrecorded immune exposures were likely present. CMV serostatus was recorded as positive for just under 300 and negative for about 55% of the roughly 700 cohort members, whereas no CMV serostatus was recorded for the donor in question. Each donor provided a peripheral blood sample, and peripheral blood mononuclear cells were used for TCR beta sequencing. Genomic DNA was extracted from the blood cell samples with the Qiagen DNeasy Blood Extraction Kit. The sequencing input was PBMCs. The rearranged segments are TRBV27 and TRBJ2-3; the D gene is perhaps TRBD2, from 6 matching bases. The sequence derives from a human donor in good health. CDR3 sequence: CASSSPTSSTDTQYF. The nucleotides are TGTGCCAGCAGTTCTCCCACTAGCAGCACAGATACGCAGTATTTT.